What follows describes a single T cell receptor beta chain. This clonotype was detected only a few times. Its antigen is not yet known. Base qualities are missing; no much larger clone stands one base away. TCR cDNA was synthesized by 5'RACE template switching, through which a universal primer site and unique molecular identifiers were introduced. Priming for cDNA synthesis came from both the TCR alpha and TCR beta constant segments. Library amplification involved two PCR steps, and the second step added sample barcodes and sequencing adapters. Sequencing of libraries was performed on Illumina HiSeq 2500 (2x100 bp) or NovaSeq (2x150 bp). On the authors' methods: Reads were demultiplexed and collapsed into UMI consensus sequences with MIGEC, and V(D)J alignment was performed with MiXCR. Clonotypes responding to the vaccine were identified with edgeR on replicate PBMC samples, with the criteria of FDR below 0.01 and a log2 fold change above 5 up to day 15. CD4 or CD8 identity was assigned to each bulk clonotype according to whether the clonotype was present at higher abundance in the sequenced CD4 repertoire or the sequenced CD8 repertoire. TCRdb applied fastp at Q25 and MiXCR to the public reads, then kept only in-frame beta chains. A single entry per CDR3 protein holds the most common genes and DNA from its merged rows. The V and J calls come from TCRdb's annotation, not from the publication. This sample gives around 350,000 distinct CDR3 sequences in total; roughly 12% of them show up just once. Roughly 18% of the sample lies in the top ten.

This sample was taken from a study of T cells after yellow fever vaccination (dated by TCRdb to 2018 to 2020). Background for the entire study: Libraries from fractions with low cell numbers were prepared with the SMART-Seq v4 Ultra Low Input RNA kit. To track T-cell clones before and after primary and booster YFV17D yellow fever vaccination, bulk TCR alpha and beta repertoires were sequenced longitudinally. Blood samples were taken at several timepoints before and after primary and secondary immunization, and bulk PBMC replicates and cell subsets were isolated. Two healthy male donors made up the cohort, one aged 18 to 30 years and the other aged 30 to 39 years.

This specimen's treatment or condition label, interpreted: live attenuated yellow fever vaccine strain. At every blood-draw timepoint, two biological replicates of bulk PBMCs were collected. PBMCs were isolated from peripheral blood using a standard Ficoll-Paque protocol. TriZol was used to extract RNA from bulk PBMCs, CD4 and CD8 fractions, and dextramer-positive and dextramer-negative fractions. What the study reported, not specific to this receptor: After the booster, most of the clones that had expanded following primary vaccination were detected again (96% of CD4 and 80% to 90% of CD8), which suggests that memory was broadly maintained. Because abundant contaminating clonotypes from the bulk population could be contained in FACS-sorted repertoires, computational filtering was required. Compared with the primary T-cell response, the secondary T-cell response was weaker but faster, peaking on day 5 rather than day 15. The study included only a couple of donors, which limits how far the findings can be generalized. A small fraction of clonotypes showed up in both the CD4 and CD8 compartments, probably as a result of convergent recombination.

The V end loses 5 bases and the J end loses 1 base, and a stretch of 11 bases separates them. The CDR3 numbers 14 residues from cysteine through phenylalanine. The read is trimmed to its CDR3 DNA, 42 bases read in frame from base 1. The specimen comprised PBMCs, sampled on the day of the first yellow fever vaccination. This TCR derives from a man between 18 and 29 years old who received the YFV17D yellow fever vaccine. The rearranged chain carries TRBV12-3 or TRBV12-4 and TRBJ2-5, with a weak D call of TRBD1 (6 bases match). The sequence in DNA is TGTGCCAGCAGTCTACAGGGCCTCCAAGAGACCCAGTACTTC. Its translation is CASSLQGLQETQYF.